Given below is one T cell receptor (beta chain) in context. Its antigen target is currently unknown. The input lacks base qualities; no much larger clone sits a single base away. What this sample's time point label stands for: week 5, during vaccination. Each vaccine dose was 300 ug of a 20-mer mutant IDH1 peptide in Montanide, given subcutaneously with topical imiquimod. Donors had newly diagnosed WHO grade 3 or 4 IDH1-mutant astrocytomas with loss of nuclear ATRX. The samples were drawn from NOA16, a multicentre, single-arm, open-label phase I trial in Germany that tested a mutant IDH1 peptide vaccine in humans for the first time. Genomic DNA for TCRB sequencing was extracted from EDTA blood using the DNeasy Blood and Tissue Kit. CDR1 and CDR2 are drawn from the germline V gene (reference sequence): DFQATT, SNEGSKA. The junction shows trimming of 3 bases on V and 8 bases on J, plus 8 bases between the germline ends. The CDR3 runs 11 amino acids, cysteine and phenylalanine included. Left in the record is the CDR3 DNA by itself, 33 bases read in frame from the first base.

Libraries came from the immunoSEQ multiplex PCR assay. Rearranged TCR beta chain sequences were amplified using the hsTCRB Kit according to the manufacturer's protocol. TCRB libraries were sequenced on an Illumina MiSeq. Under the source paper's analysis protocol: Demultiplexing, trimming and gene mapping were performed with the kit vendor's proprietary platform. In TCRdb, the immuneACCESS table is reduced to in-frame sequences with V and J assigned. These tables do not hold every clone; where another copy was compared, an unresolved V gene accounts for under half, and the others remain unexplained. V and J calls and clone size are those listed in that table; D and trimming were worked out from the DNA. For this sample the table gives about 59,000 clones, of which 80% to 90% were detected only once. Approximately 4.3% of the sample is taken by the ten largest. This sample stems from a study of a mutant IDH1 vaccine in newly diagnosed glioma listed by TCRdb under 2021. A note on the overall study: Across visits V03 through V10, patients got a total of eight vaccinations, given in weeks 1, 3, 5, 7, 11, 15, 19 and 23. In the chemotherapy-containing groups, vaccination started alongside temozolomide cycles, whereas in patients who had radiotherapy alone it started 4-6 weeks after radiotherapy. The roughly 32 treated patients were approximately 62% male and approximately 40% female, with a mean age of roughly 40 years. Prior to enrollment, standard therapy consisting of radiotherapy alone, temozolomide alone, or radiochemotherapy with temozolomide had been administered to patients, with the combination being received by most patients. Six visits were used for peripheral blood collection: V03 (baseline), V05, V07, V10, V12 and V13. Longitudinal TCRB deep sequencing was performed for roughly 25 treated patients wherever samples were available for exploratory analyses.

Here is what the overall study found, with its caveats: PBMC samples for TCRB deep sequencing were selected based on availability. Changes in the top peripheral T cell clonotypes picked up by TCRB sequencing did not appear to be linked to pseudoprogression. Immune responses induced by the vaccine were seen in over 80% of patients across multiple MHC alleles. The authors stated that sample limitations prevented analyses of patient blood samples from being reproduced.

The material was PBMCs, obtained from a glioma patient whose treatment included an IDH1 peptide vaccine. The receptor was isolated from a woman in her 40s with glioma. The V and J genes are TRBV20-1 and TRBJ2-1, and possibly TRBD1, on 5 matching bases. The CDR3 amino acid sequence is: CSASPTDEQFF. The nucleotides read TGCAGTGCTAGCCCGACAGATGAGCAGTTCTTC.